Presented here are 32 T cell receptor beta chains from one specimen sequenced in a study of follicular helper T cells after annual influenza vaccination. As to time point: 2014-2015 season, pre-vaccination. The data were produced by immunoSEQ multiplex PCR, yet TCRdb's version contains in-frame clones alone and is incomplete. This table holds roughly 27,000 clones, 80% to 90% found once. The material sequenced was CXCR5+ CD38- circulating T follicular helper cells from blood, taken on the day of influenza vaccination. Subset noted: circulating Tfh, non-naive CD4+CXCR5+PD-1+ (ICOS+CD38+ or ICOS-CD38-). Receptor source: an adult who received the influenza vaccine.

This chain uses TRBV7-8 with TRBJ1-1; tentatively, D is TRBD1 (6 bases). This CDR3 region has 12 residues. V shed 5 bases and J shed 7 bases, with 11 bases lying between them. Germline loops: CDR1 SGHVS, CDR2 FQNEAQ. CDR3 sequence reads: CASSPRGIEAFF. CDR3 coding DNA: TGTGCCAGCAGCCCGAGGGGGATTGAAGCTTTCTTT. Full variable domain (missing parts from reference TRBV7-8 and TRBJ1-1): GAGVSQSPRYKVAKRGQDVALRCDPISGHVSLFWYQQALGQGPEFLTYFQNEAQLDKSGLPSDRFFAERPEGSVSTLKIQRTQQEDSAVYLCASSPRGIEAFFGQGTRLTVV.

J is TRBJ2-3 and V is TRBV5-4, with 8 bases fitting TRBD1. Germline V CDR1 and CDR2: SGHNT, YYREEE (reference sequence). With 3 bases clipped from V and 2 bases from J, the junction kept 11 bases outside the gene matches. The CDR3 totals 17 residues. CDR3 protein: CASSYGGRGLTTDTQYF. CDR3 bases: TGTGCCAGCAGCTATGGAGGCAGGGGGCTTACCACAGATACGCAGTATTTT.

This clone is labeled medium-sized. The V gene is TRBV7-2, the J gene TRBJ1-3, with 10 bases aligning to TRBD1. The CDR3 is 17 amino acids. V lost 5 bases and J lost 4; bases outside the gene matches: 11. CDR1 is SGHTA and CDR2 is FQGNSA in the germline V gene. The CDR3 region is CASSPGLGQGVGNTIYF. CDR3 nucleotide sequence: TGTGCCAGCAGCCCCGGATTAGGACAGGGGGTAGGAAACACCATATATTTT.

This chain joins TRBV6-5 and TRBJ1-6, with D maybe TRBD1 (6 bases). The CDR3 is 14 residues long. V was shortened by 6 bases and J by 5 bases, with 11 bases between the two germline ends. From germline, CDR1 is MNHEY and CDR2 SVGAGI. The CDR3 bases are TGTGCCAGCAGGCGGACAGCAGATAATTCACCCCTCCACTTT. Its protein product is CASRRTADNSPLHF.

This chain joins TRBV11-2 and TRBJ1-2; 7 bases map to TRBD1. Unmatched junction bases numbered 9, after V lost 2 bases and J lost 6 bases. CDR1 and CDR2 from the germline V gene are SGHAT and FQNNGV. This CDR3 spans 15 amino acids. CDR3 nucleotides: TGTGCCAGCAGCTTATCGCCCAGGGGGGTCGATGGCTACACCTTC. This encodes CASSLSPRGVDGYTF.

The chain employs TRBV5-4 and TRBJ1-1; D gene ambiguous. The germline CDR1 and CDR2 sequences are SGHNT and YYREEE (reference sequence). V was pared by 0 bases and J by 2 bases, with 5 bases between. The length of the CDR3 is 13 residues. As DNA, the CDR3 is TGTGCCAGCAGCTTGGACAGCAACACTGAAGCTTTCTTT. Residues: CASSLDSNTEAFF. Complete variable domain (other parts from reference TRBV5-4 and TRBJ1-1): ETGVTQSPTHLIKTRGQQVTLRCSSQSGHNTVSWYQQALGQGPQFIFQYYREEENGRGNFPPRFSGLQFPNYSSELNVNALELDDSALYLCASSLDSNTEAFFGQGTRLTVV.

The chain has TRBV2 and TRBJ2-7; TRBD1 matches at 8 bases. With 7 bases clipped from V and 5 bases from J, the junction kept 19 bases outside the gene matches. The CDR3 has 17 amino acids. The germline V gene has CDR1 SNHLY and CDR2 FYNNEI. In nucleotides, the CDR3 is TGTGCCAGCACGCGTTCCGACAGTAGAGACAGGGGCGACGAGCAGTACTTC. Its protein is CASTRSDSRDRGDEQYF.

The chain recombines TRBV14 with TRBJ2-5; D possibly corresponds to TRBD2 (6 bases). V lost 0 bases and J lost 5, with 13 bases in between. This CDR3 comprises 15 residues. Germline assignment: CDR1 SGHDN and CDR2 FVKESK. The chain's CDR3 is CASSQDTTSRETQYF. The CDR3 bases are TGTGCCAGCAGCCAAGACACGACTAGTCGGGAGACCCAGTACTTC.

The rearrangement joins TRBV4-1 to TRBJ2-1; D possibly corresponds to TRBD2 (5 bases). Germline assignment: CDR1 MGHRA and CDR2 YSYEKL. Trimming cost V 0 bases and J 0 bases, with 12 bases left between them. CDR3 length: 17 amino acids. In nucleotides, the CDR3 is TGCGCCAGCAGCCAAGAAACCTCCGGGATCTCCTACAATGAGCAGTTCTTC. Translating it yields CASSQETSGISYNEQFF.

The V call is TRBV18, the J call TRBJ1-5; 12 bases match TRBD1. There are 14 residues in the CDR3. The trim removed 3 bases at V and 7 bases at J, leaving 1 base unmatched. Germline V CDR1 and CDR2: KGHSH, LQKENI. Written as DNA, the CDR3 is TGTGCCAGCTCACCGGGACAGGGGGCCCAGCCCCAGCATTTT. It is translated as CASSPGQGAQPQHF.

This clone has only a few counts. The rearrangement links TRBV29-1 to TRBJ1-5; 11 nucleotides line up with TRBD1. With V trimmed by 4 bases and J by 2 bases, 1 base remained unmatched. Germline assignment: CDR1 SQVTM and CDR2 ANQGSEA. The CDR3 extends over 14 amino acids. The CDR3 sequence: CSVGGQGGNQPQHF. CDR3 DNA: TGCAGCGTTGGGGGACAGGGGGGCAATCAGCCCCAGCATTTT.

The chain employs TRBV6-5 and TRBJ2-3, with D perhaps matching TRBD2 (7 bases). In germline, CDR1 is MNHEY, CDR2 SVGAGI. V was clipped by 6 bases and J by 4 bases, with 17 bases between them. The CDR3 spans 15 residues. CDR3 sequence: CASSRGWGGADTQYF. In nucleotides, the CDR3 is TGTGCCAGCAGCCGAGGGTGGGGGGGCGCAGATACGCAGTATTTT.

The V gene is TRBV7-2, the J gene TRBJ1-3; 7 bases agree with TRBD1. This CDR3 comprises 15 residues. The junction had 6 bases not matched to a gene; V was cut back by 5 bases and J by 2 bases. The germline gives CDR1 SGHTA, CDR2 FQGNSA. CDR3 in DNA: TGTGCCAGCAGCGCCGAGGGACAGACTGGAAACACCATATATTTT. It specifies CASSAEGQTGNTIYF.

The CDR3 region is CASSGGRATNEKLFF. Here the CDR3 DNA reads TGCGCCAGCAGCGGGGGCAGAGCAACTAATGAAAAACTGTTTTTT. This sequence joins TRBV5-1 and TRBJ1-4; a possible D gene is TRBD1 (6 bases). Germline V gene sequence: CDR1 SGHRS, CDR2 YFSETQ. The CDR3 is 15 amino acids. V was trimmed by 4 bases and J by 0 bases, leaving 10 bases between them.

Here the CDR3 DNA reads TGCGCCAGCAGCCAAACTAGCGGGAGGGCCGGCGGGGAGCTGTTTTTT. This encodes CASSQTSGRAGGELFF. The rearrangement uses TRBV5-1 and TRBJ2-2; 13 bases map to TRBD2. The V and J ends lost 4 bases and 7 bases, in that order; junction bases with no gene match: 7. Germline CDR1 and CDR2: SGHRS and YFSETQ. CDR3 size: 16 residues.

This sequence joins TRBV30 and TRBJ1-2; D remains unclear. The CDR3 loop spans 12 amino acids. Germline CDR1 reads GTSNPN; CDR2 reads SVGIG (reference sequence). Trimming took off 5 bases at V and 8 bases at J, with 15 bases between the two ends. This CDR3 reads CAWRWAVEGYTF. CDR3 nucleotides: TGTGCCTGGCGCTGGGCAGTTGAAGGCTACACCTTC. The variable domain in full, completed from reference TRBV30 and TRBJ1-2, reads SQTIHQWPATLVQPVGSPLSLECTVEGTSNPNLYWYRQAAGRGLQLLFYSVGIGQISSEVPQNLSASRPQDRQFILSSKKLLLSDSGFYLCAWRWAVEGYTFGSGTRLTVV.

This chain joins TRBV7-2 and TRBJ1-3, with 7 nucleotides matching TRBD1. Germline loops: CDR1 SGHTA, CDR2 FQGNSA. The CDR3 totals 15 residues. J gave up 2 bases and V 4 bases, and 5 bases lay outside the gene matches. CDR3 bases: TGTGCCAGCAGCTCTTACAGGGGAGCTGGAAACACCATATATTTT. This codes for CASSSYRGAGNTIYF.

The table lists this clone with a few counts. This chain joins TRBV2 and TRBJ1-5, with D possibly TRBD1 on 5 matching bases. Trimming left V 1 base short and J 0 bases short, with 10 bases between. This CDR3 contains 16 residues. The germline gives CDR1 SNHLY, CDR2 FYNNEI. The CDR3 DNA reads TGTGCCAGCAGTGAAGTTGGGACTTATAGCAATCAGCCCCAGCATTTT. It is translated as CASSEVGTYSNQPQHF.

The chain employs TRBV5-1 and TRBJ2-6, with TRBD2 matching 9 bases. In germline, CDR1 is SGHRS, CDR2 YFSETQ. The CDR3 covers 19 residues. V shed 6 bases and J 0 bases; nucleotides not matched to a gene: 13. CDR3 amino acids: CASMNPGLAGFSGANVLTF. In DNA form, the CDR3 reads TGCGCCAGCATGAACCCGGGGCTAGCGGGATTCTCTGGGGCCAACGTCCTGACTTTC.

The chain employs TRBV28 and TRBJ2-1; D is unclear. Trimming took 6 bases from V and 8 from J, leaving 14 bases between them. In germline, CDR1 is MDHEN, CDR2 SYDVKM. The CDR3 runs to 13 residues. This CDR3 reads CASSPPGRDEQFF. The CDR3 nucleotides read TGTGCCAGCAGCCCCCCCGGTCGCGATGAGCAGTTCTTC.

The V and J genes are TRBV29-1 and TRBJ1-2; D call uncertain. The CDR3 consists of 12 residues. Trimming stripped 4 bases from V and 2 bases from J, with 8 bases between. CDR1 is SQVTM and CDR2 is ANQGSEA in the germline V gene. This CDR3 is CSVVEGNYGYTF. In nucleotides, the CDR3 is TGCAGCGTTGTTGAGGGCAACTATGGCTACACCTTC.

This chain connects TRBV5-1 to TRBJ2-2, with 9 bases lining up with TRBD1. V gave up 1 base and J gave up 4 bases; unmatched junction bases: 5. This CDR3 has 16 amino acids. Looked up from germline, CDR1 is SGHRS and CDR2 is YFSETQ. CDR3 in amino acids: CASSLRQGGSTGELFF. The CDR3 DNA follows: TGCGCCAGCAGCTTGAGACAGGGGGGTAGCACCGGGGAGCTGTTTTTT.

The chain couples TRBV2 to TRBJ1-6, with a weak D call TRBD1 (6 bases). The CDR3 spans 14 residues. With 3 bases removed from V and 5 bases from J, the gap between germline ends came to 8 bases. The germline CDR1 and CDR2 sequences are SNHLY and FYNNEI. CDR3 protein: CASSDQGNNSPLHF. The CDR3 nucleotides read TGTGCCAGCAGTGATCAGGGGAATAATTCACCCCTCCACTTT.

The V call is TRBV7-2, the J call TRBJ2-2, with a possible D match to TRBD2 (6 bases). Trimming took 5 bases from V and 5 from J, leaving 18 bases between them. Germline V gene lookup returns CDR1 SGHTA and CDR2 FQGNSA. The CDR3 has 16 amino acids. In DNA, the CDR3 is TGTGCCAGCAGCCCGGGGGACGGCAGAACGACCGGGGAGCTGTTTTTT. Translated, it gives CASSPGDGRTTGELFF.

The chain employs TRBV6-1 and TRBJ2-5; D is possibly TRBD1 (6 bases). CDR1 and CDR2 from the germline V gene are MNHNS and SASEGT. Trimming removed 8 bases from V and 8 bases from J, with 18 bases in between. CDR3 size: 13 residues. The CDR3 nucleotides are TGTGCCAGCCGCCAGGGGATAAGAGAAACCCAGTACTTC. It is translated as CASRQGIRETQYF.

Worth noting for this clone: This CDR3 is missing its conserved last phenylalanine or tryptophan, likely due to a read error. The genes are TRBV6-1 and TRBJ1-5; tentative D call: TRBD1 (6 bases). CDR3 length equals 14 residues. Per the germline V gene, CDR1 is MNHNS and CDR2 is SASEGT. Between the trimmed V and J ends, which lost 3 bases and 3 bases, there was a span of 9 bases. The CDR3 sequence is CASSDGTLNQPQHS. CDR3 bases: TGTGCCAGCAGTGACGGGACACTCAATCAGCCCCAGCATTCT.

This sequence joins TRBV7-9 and TRBJ2-3; TRBD2 matches at 13 bases. This CDR3 is 15 amino acids long. Germline CDR1 reads SEHNR; CDR2 reads FQNEAQ (reference sequence). Unmatched junction bases numbered 7, after V lost 7 bases and J lost 6 bases. The CDR3 protein is CASTDKGLAGDTQYF. CDR3 bases: TGTGCCAGCACCGATAAGGGACTAGCGGGGGATACGCAGTATTTT.

V is TRBV10-2 and J is TRBJ2-1; D gene ambiguous. The germline V gene encodes CDR1 WSHSY and CDR2 SAAADI. CDR3 length: 11 amino acids. V gave up 4 bases and J gave up 5 bases, with 3 bases separating them. CDR3 coding DNA: TGCGCCAGCAGTGCGGACAATGAGCAGTTCTTC. Amino acids: CASSADNEQFF.

CDR3 sequence (DNA): TGTGCCAGCAGTTTAATCAGCGGGGGGGCCTACGAGCAGTACTTC. It codes for CASSLISGGAYEQYF. The rearrangement uses TRBV27 and TRBJ2-7; 10 bases line up with TRBD2. Germline V gives CDR1 MNHEY, CDR2 SMNVEV (reference sequence). This CDR3 spans 15 amino acids. Trimming took 2 bases from V and 2 from J; bases not matched to a gene: 3.

The chain has TRBV27 and TRBJ2-7; 11 bases are a match to TRBD2. This CDR3 region has 16 residues. Germline V gene lookup returns CDR1 MNHEY and CDR2 SMNVEV (reference sequence). Trimming cost V 3 bases and J 2 bases; bases outside gene matches: 6. The CDR3 nucleotides read TGTGCCAGCAGTTTTATCCCGACTAGCGGGACCTACGAGCAGTACTTC. Amino acid sequence: CASSFIPTSGTYEQYF.

This chain links TRBV28 with TRBJ1-1; D possibly corresponds to TRBD1 (6 bases). V was clipped by 5 bases and J by 8 bases, with 12 bases between them. The germline V gene has CDR1 MDHEN and CDR2 SYDVKM. This CDR3 comprises 12 residues. The CDR3 region has the DNA TGTGCCAGCAGTCCTCCAAGGGGGGAAGCTTTCTTT. Its protein is CASSPPRGEAFF.

The genes are TRBV6-5 and TRBJ2-3, with D possibly matching TRBD1 (6 bases). The CDR3 extends over 14 amino acids. The V end lost 6 bases, the J end lost 4 bases, and 14 bases lay between the germline ends. Germline values: CDR1 MNHEY, CDR2 SVGAGI. The CDR3: CASSQRGGPDTQYF. The DNA of the CDR3 is TGTGCCAGCAGCCAGAGAGGGGGACCAGATACGCAGTATTTT.